This T cell receptor beta chain was captured by sequencing in a study of T cells after yellow fever vaccination. TCRdb fed the 5' RACE reads into MiXCR, producing one record per CDR3 protein. The sample holds a few hundred thousand distinct CDR3 sequences, 18% seen once. Findings of the study overall: In FACS-sorted repertoires, abundant clonotypes from the bulk population could appear as contaminants. Among primary-vaccination clones, most reappeared after the booster, at almost 98% for CD4 and around 91% for CD8.

This clonotype appeared once. What it binds is unknown. The trim removed 5 bases at V and 0 bases at J, leaving 11 bases unmatched. In germline, CDR1 is DFQATT, CDR2 SNEGSKA (reference sequence). This CDR3 comprises 16 residues. This sequence joins TRBV20-1 and TRBJ2-3; TRBD1 agrees at 7 bases. The specimen comprised PBMCs, sampled before the yellow fever booster vaccination. This TCR was recovered from a man between 18 and 29 years old who received the YFV17D yellow fever vaccine. The DNA of the CDR3 is TGCAGTGCTGCGTCTTGGGACAGTGCTAGCACAGATACGCAGTATTTT. This sequence encodes CSAASWDSASTDTQYF.